These 10 T cell receptor beta chains originate from one sample sequenced in a study of T cells expressing NK-cell markers. After re-calling the 5' RACE reads, TCRdb lists one entry per CDR3 protein, DNA absent. This listing includes about 400,000 distinct CDR3 sequences. The sequenced material came from blood T cells: a sorted CD56 or NKG2C T cell subset, CD4+ or CD8+ T cells, or bulk PBMC T cells (not recorded which). These receptors originate from a woman in her 50s in good health.

The CDR3 loop reads CTSSLLAGGADTGELFF. The chain uses TRBV1 and TRBJ2-2; without DNA, the TCRdb call of TRBD2 cannot be checked. TRBV1 is a listed pseudogene. The CDR3 is 17 amino acids.

The chain links TRBV2 to TRBJ1-1; there is no DNA to check the TCRdb D call of TRBD1. CDR3 length: 16 residues. Germline CDR1 reads SNHLY; CDR2 reads FYNNEI. The CDR3 loop is CASSRDRGPLNTEAFF.

This chain uses TRBV7-2 with TRBJ1-1; TCRdb calls TRBD1, which cannot be checked without DNA. Germline CDR1 reads SGHTA; CDR2 reads FQGNSA. The CDR3 contains 17 residues. CDR3 protein: CASSLVGTGGVNTEAFF.

The chain carries TRBV11-2 and TRBJ2-1. This CDR3 has 16 amino acids. CDR1 and CDR2 from the germline V gene are SGHAT and FQNNGV. The CDR3 spells CASSGFGESSYNEQFF.

The rearrangement joins TRBV10-1 to TRBJ1-2. The germline CDR1 and CDR2 sequences are WNHNN and SYGVQD (reference sequence). The length of the CDR3 is 11 residues. This CDR3 is CASSDSSGYTF.

The chain recombines TRBV7-9 with TRBJ2-1; as DNA is missing, the TRBD2 call by TCRdb cannot be tested. The CDR3 totals 15 residues. Germline CDR1 and CDR2: SEHNR and FQNEAQ (reference sequence). The CDR3 spells CASRYLAESYNEQFF. The full variable domain, with the rest looked up from reference TRBV7-9 and TRBJ2-1, is DTGVSQNPRHKITKRGQNVTFRCDPISEHNRLYWYRQTLGQGPEFLTYFQNEAQLEKSRLLSDRFSAERPKGSFSTLEIQRTEQGDSAMYLCASRYLAESYNEQFFGPGTRLTVL.

The V and J genes are TRBV6-1 and TRBJ2-2. CDR1 MNHNS and CDR2 SASEGT come from the germline V gene. The CDR3 extends over 12 amino acids. The CDR3 loop reads CASSEAQRELFF.

The gene calls are TRBV7-9 and TRBJ2-3; TCRdb reports TRBD1, a call that lacks DNA to check it against. CDR1 is SEHNR, CDR2 FQNEAQ, per germline (reference sequence). This CDR3 is built from 16 residues. The CDR3 region is CASSSRTDISTDTQYF. The whole variable domain, remainder taken from reference TRBV7-9 and TRBJ2-3, is DTGVSQNPRHKITKRGQNVTFRCDPISEHNRLYWYRQTLGQGPEFLTYFQNEAQLEKSRLLSDRFSAERPKGSFSTLEIQRTEQGDSAMYLCASSSRTDISTDTQYFGPGTRLTVL.

V and J are TRBV18 and TRBJ1-2. This CDR3 is 14 amino acids long. Germline V gives CDR1 KGHSH, CDR2 LQKENI. CDR3 loop: CASSRQGDQYGYTF.

The chain joins TRBV5-1 to TRBJ2-5; no DNA is available, so the TRBD1 call from TCRdb remains unchecked. Germline V gives CDR1 SGHRS, CDR2 YFSETQ. The CDR3 extends over 14 amino acids. CDR3 sequence: CASRVTGPGETQYF.